This T cell receptor (beta chain) was obtained from a study of human T cells and chemical hapten exposure (dated by TCRdb to 2020 to 2022). Describing the broader study: For sensitization, 2% DPC in acetone was applied to a 2 cm by 2 cm area of upper inner arm skin. Peripheral blood TCR repertoire changes were tracked in vivo in alopecia patients during primary and secondary sensitization to the hapten diphenylcyclopropenone (DPC). Libraries were pooled for sequencing, and per-sample TCR yields varied mainly because of small differences in library volumes within the pool. Patch testing was done on the upper back using Finn chambers containing 0.01% DPC, and results were scored after 6 days according to International Contact Dermatitis Research Group standards. Weekly therapeutic DPC doses were additionally applied to the scalp of patients throughout the roughly 23-week study period. For TCR sequencing, blood came from over 25 alopecia patients at anywhere from one to four time points (pre-sensitization, 2, 6 and 24 weeks). Blood samples were taken from patients before sensitization (week 0) and at 2, 6 and about 24 weeks after DPC sensitization. The patient cohort, mostly female, included alopecia areata with under or over 50% scalp involvement, alopecia totalis and alopecia universalis. What the authors observed across the whole study: A positive correlation was found between the number of PT1 expanded TCRs and patch test score, with significance reached at thresholds 8, 16 and 32 but not 4. Expanded TCRs formed significantly more large CDR3 similarity clusters than pre-sensitization or healthy control sets, consistent with antigen-driven responses. DPC sensitization did not change how many TCRs were above 1 in 1000 frequency, and no evidence was found of alterations in global repertoire structure. After repeated subsampling, changes were observed in the strength of the expansion versus patch-test correlation and in the threshold at which the correlation became significant. Because all patients had alopecia, a presumed autoimmune disease, the immune response of the patients might differ from that of healthy individuals.

The meaning of the sample's time point label: pre-sensitization, week 0. The treatment or condition label, read with the paper, signifies: therapeutic diphenylcyclopropenone sensitization with weekly scalp DPC. At every patch-test visit, the blood draw took place before the patch test was put on. Patients were eligible if aged 18 to 70, diagnosed with alopecia and judged suitable for DPC therapy, and pregnant patients were excluded. Total RNA was extracted from unfractionated whole blood collected in Tempus Blood RNA tubes. CDR1 and CDR2 were assigned from the germline V gene (reference sequence) as SEHNR and FQNEAQ. Cut back by 3 bases and 1 base, the V and J ends lie 11 bases apart. The CDR3 starts with the cysteine, ends with the phenylalanine, and has 15 residues. This entry keeps only the CDR3 DNA: 45 bases, framed from base 1. Library generation was performed with RACE. The data were produced on a NextSeq 500. During library preparation, unique molecular identifiers were attached to individual cDNA molecules so that TCRs could be counted quantitatively and reproducibly. From each blood RNA sample, both TCR alpha and TCR beta chains were sequenced. On the study's bioinformatics: The median number of TCRs per sample was roughly 98,000, ranging from 23,224 to 690,600. V, J and CDR3 annotation of the TCR reads was carried out using the Decombinator software suite. To make PS versus PT1 abundance plots, every sample was subsampled to the same number of TCRs (28,000). TCRs were defined as expanded if absent before sensitization and observed at least eight times at the 2-week time point. In-frame beta chains were kept once TCRdb had trimmed the public reads at Q25 with fastp and called clones with MiXCR. Rows merge per CDR3 protein into single entries with the most common DNA and genes. It is TCRdb's table, rather than the study itself, that gives the V and J calls and clone size. For this sample the table gives 350,000 to 400,000 distinct CDR3 sequences, of which 4% to 6% were detected only once. 2.5% to 3% of the sample belongs to the ten largest clones.

This clonotype was detected ten times or more. Its antigen specificity is not known. Base-call qualities are not available, and no considerably larger clone is one nucleotide away. The sequence derives from a woman aged 45-65 years with alopecia areata. Some clones in this sample may be carry-over from other donors' samples. Here the chain combines TRBV7-9 and TRBJ2-3; TRBD2 is possibly the D segment (6 matching bases). The starting material was whole blood, obtained in connection with sensitization to the hapten diphenylcyclopropenone (DPC). The nucleotide sequence reads TGTGCCAGCAGCTTGGGGCCTAGCGGCACAGATACGCAGTATTTT. This codes for CASSLGPSGTDTQYF.